This section outlines one T cell receptor (beta chain) sequence together with its context. The antigen is not known. The V gene end was trimmed by 4 bases and the J gene end by 2 bases; junction bases not matched to a gene: 13. The CDR3 sequence is 17 residues long. The germline CDR1 and CDR2 sequences are SGHTA and FQGNSA. One heparinised draw of blood, averaging around 120 mL, came from each donor. The study reverse transcribed the entire isolated RNA, so it sequenced expressed TCRB transcripts. The table came from immunoSEQ multiplex PCR; TCRdb's copy has only in-frame clones and leaves some out. The table has around 710,000 clones, around 12% seen once. The data stem from a study of beta chain features in type 1 diabetes. Looking at the study overall: Patients did not differ from healthy donors in age, gender or cell yield.

Points from the study as a whole: Patients' naive, central memory and regulatory TCRB repertoires appeared more alike than those of healthy donors. Patients with Type 1 diabetes showed moderately but significantly shorter TCRB CDR3s in all four CD4+ subsets.

The chain couples TRBV7-2 to TRBJ2-7; 8 bases align to TRBD2. The source material was naive CD4+ T cells from blood. The receptor comes from a man aged 25-45 years with type 1 diabetes. The CDR3 protein is CASSSLTRGASTYEQYF. CDR3 DNA: TGTGCCAGCAGCTCTTTAACGCGGGGGGCGAGTACCTACGAGCAGTACTTC.